This record looks at one T cell receptor (beta chain) sequence and its context. The antigen is undetermined. Measured with immunoSEQ multiplex PCR; TCRdb has only the in-frame clones, and not every one. The sample records about 2 million clones, over 85% being singletons. The data are from a study of shared clonotypes between healthy human individuals. Regarding the study as a whole: The naive CD4 repertoires of several donors were compared, and around 5% of clonotypes were shared.

The CDR3 is made up of 15 amino acids. V lost 6 bases to trimming and J lost 3 bases, with 15 bases between them. CDR1 and CDR2 (germline): SEHNR, FQNEAQ (reference sequence). Positive CCR7 selection of CD45RO-negative cells yielded the naive CD8 cells, and terminally differentiated effector memory CD45RA+ cells were excluded. Study donors comprised healthy, HIV-negative adults devoid of recent acute infection or vaccination. Sequenced material: naive CD8+ T cells sorted from blood. This chain connects TRBV7-9 to TRBJ2-1; D may be TRBD2 (5 bases). The clonotype was recovered from a man aged 18 to 30 in good health. CDR3 in amino acids: CASRSLRRSYNEQFF. The CDR3 nucleotides are TGTGCCAGCAGGTCCCTCCGGAGGAGCTACAATGAGCAGTTCTTC.